The entry that follows covers one TCR beta chain sequence. The antigen is not known. The CDR3 has 11 residues. Germline V gives CDR1 DFQATT, CDR2 SNEGSKA (reference sequence). The data derive from a study of identical twins. A template switching step contributed a universal primer site, while unique molecular identifiers were present in the cDNA. MiXCR, applied by TCRdb to the 5' RACE reads, yields one record per CDR3 protein. Here the sample spans 1.5 million to 2 million distinct CDR3 sequences, roughly 35% being singletons. Study results and caveats: Insertion counts were lower in abundant cord blood beta clonotypes, a trend that memory repertoires did not show. Zero-insertion analyses could be partly confounded by invariant MAIT and iNKT cells.

This clonotype was sampled from a newborn girl in good health. The chain couples TRBV20-1 to TRBJ1-4; D is perhaps TRBD1 (6 bases). Specimen: cord blood. CDR3 protein: CSPRGDEKLFF. In nucleotides, the CDR3 is TGCAGCCCTAGGGGGGATGAAAAACTGTTTTTT.